This TCR beta chain was observed in a study of blood T cell repertoires in COVID-19 (dated by TCRdb to the early 2020s). Regarding the research as a whole: Collaborator samples came from the United States, Italy and Spain and covered acute and convalescent phases of COVID-19. The material from the prospective study consisted of cDNA or gDNA derived from T cells, B-cell-depleted T cells, or PBMCs. The dataset comprised deeply sampled blood TCRbeta repertoires from subjects exposed to, actively infected with, or recovered from COVID-19. A freely available public database, intended as a resource for researchers studying the immune response to SARS-CoV-2, is where the repertoires were released. The samples were drawn from the first 160 participants of the ongoing ImmuneRACE study and from some 1,300 subjects provided by 6 global collaborators. A de-identified subject ID, COVID-19 status, age in years and sex were almost always included in the sample metadata. Where available, HLA class I and class II types were taken from metadata supplied by the sample provider and were not determined by assay-based typing.

CDR1 and CDR2 are drawn from the germline V gene: SGHRS, YFSETQ. From V the trimming removes 0 bases and from J it removes 4 bases, while the gene matches leave 9 bases of the junction unaccounted for. The CDR3 measures 16 amino acids from cysteine to phenylalanine. Only the CDR3 portion is preserved as DNA: 48 bases, with reading frame beginning at the first base. General study outcomes and caveats: How much clinical and demographic metadata was included differed by source and by participant, and the metadata was provided uncurated.

The immunoSEQ Assay, a bias-controlled multiplex PCR, was used to amplify TCRbeta CDR3 regions from genomic DNA. Under the source paper's analysis protocol: The number of nucleated cells in each sample was estimated from the amplification of reference gene primers within the assay. To quantify the absolute abundance of each unique TCRbeta CDR3 rearrangement, sequence reads were collapsed and filtered. For each sample, productive Simpson clonality was calculated as the square root of Simpson's diversity index over productive rearrangements. The source is immuneACCESS, and TCRdb retained only in-frame sequences with V and J called. Part of the clones is not carried over; for the studies checked, unresolved V genes explain less than half of this, and the remainder is unexplained. Clone size and V and J calls were adopted from that table, with D and trimming inferred from the DNA. The sample table contains around 300,000 clones; only one count was recorded for 85% to 90% of them. The leading ten clones occupy 3.5% to 4% of the sample.

Each collaborating institution followed its own protocols to collect whole blood in K2EDTA tubes. For TCRbeta analysis, collaborators shipped samples as frozen whole blood, isolated PBMCs, or DNA extracted from either of those sample types. A word on this clone: Its antigen remains unidentified. It has no much larger one-base neighbor in the sample; base qualities were not kept.

This receptor was obtained from a woman aged 45-60 years with active or convalescent COVID-19. The chain joins TRBV5-1 to TRBJ1-1; TRBD1 lines up with 7 middle nucleotides. The sequenced sample was peripheral blood. The DNA sequence is TGCGCCAGCAGCTTGGAGGGGACAGCTAAAATCACTGAAGCTTTCTTT. Translation gives CASSLEGTAKITEAFF.